The rows below give T cell receptor beta chains drawn from one sample of a study of cytomegalovirus exposure and HLA in healthy donors. Measured with immunoSEQ multiplex PCR; TCRdb has only the in-frame clones, and not every one. Of about 120,000 clones listed, around 73% were seen once; the top ten hold roughly 11%. Sequencing input: PBMCs. These receptors were obtained from a man in his thirties or forties in good health and CMV-seropositive. Each CDR3 is given with its conserved first and last residue. Each record gives: CDR3 protein, V gene, J gene.

CDR3 protein: CASSSRSGKGETQYF; V gene: TRBV7-2; J gene: TRBJ2-5
CDR3 protein: CAIRSGPDSGNTIYF; V gene: TRBV10-3; J gene: TRBJ1-3
CDR3 protein: CASSLGRRGEKLFF; V gene: TRBV5-4; J gene: TRBJ1-4
CDR3 protein: CASSSGTGNYEQYF; V gene: TRBV5-1; J gene: -
CDR3 protein: CASSLKPWNTIYF; V gene: TRBV27; J gene: TRBJ1-3
CDR3 protein: CASSLQGSRGTDTQYF; V gene: TRBV27; J gene: TRBJ2-3
CDR3 protein: CASSLRREVEFDQYF; V gene: TRBV5-4; J gene: TRBJ2-7
CDR3 protein: CASSTTRTGPYEQYF; V gene: TRBV5-8; J gene: TRBJ2-7
CDR3 protein: CASRGASGIGGEQYF; V gene: TRBV10-2; J gene: TRBJ2-7
CDR3 protein: CASSAQGAVEQPQHF; V gene: TRBV9; J gene: TRBJ1-5
CDR3 protein: CASSLYWGTSRNTGELFF; V gene: TRBV4-1; J gene: TRBJ2-2
CDR3 protein: CASSYTTAHTEAFF; V gene: TRBV6-5; J gene: TRBJ1-1
CDR3 protein: CASRPRQEAGYTF; V gene: TRBV6-5; J gene: TRBJ1-2
CDR3 protein: CASSLPLRPGLAAPVQFF; V gene: TRBV9; J gene: TRBJ2-1
CDR3 protein: CAWSVPPSFF; V gene: TRBV30; J gene: TRBJ1-1
CDR3 protein: CASSSYHQDGAQHF; V gene: TRBV5-6; J gene: TRBJ1-5
CDR3 protein: CASSSGLTGELFF; V gene: TRBV7-2; J gene: TRBJ2-2
CDR3 protein: CASSQEWLAGAPYEQYF; V gene: TRBV4-3; J gene: TRBJ2-7
CDR3 protein: CASSLRLSGTGELFF; V gene: TRBV5-1; J gene: TRBJ2-2
CDR3 protein: CASSLGPGMNTEAFF; V gene: TRBV11-3; J gene: TRBJ1-1
CDR3 protein: CAIRTQRENTGELFF; V gene: TRBV10-3; J gene: TRBJ2-2
CDR3 protein: CASSVDPEDEKLFF; V gene: TRBV9; J gene: TRBJ1-4
CDR3 protein: CASSLDRGGETQYF; V gene: TRBV11-2; J gene: TRBJ2-5
CDR3 protein: CASSIRLAGKYNEQFF; V gene: TRBV19; J gene: TRBJ2-1
CDR3 protein: CASSNQGAGETQYF; V gene: TRBV7-2; J gene: TRBJ2-5
CDR3 protein: CASSLNGGWNEQFF; V gene: TRBV11-3; J gene: TRBJ2-1
CDR3 protein: CASSFSVFYEQYF; V gene: TRBV27; J gene: TRBJ2-7
CDR3 protein: CASRAGGPSGEQYF; V gene: TRBV6-5; J gene: TRBJ2-7
CDR3 protein: CASSLGSLAGGGNEQFF; V gene: TRBV11-2; J gene: TRBJ2-1
CDR3 protein: CASSSDRVRYEQYF; V gene: TRBV7-9; J gene: TRBJ2-7
CDR3 protein: CSVDRGEGLDTQYF; V gene: TRBV29-1; J gene: TRBJ2-3
CDR3 protein: CASSYSSETKKQYF; V gene: TRBV6-5; J gene: TRBJ2-7
CDR3 protein: CASSLARAGQRYTF; V gene: TRBV7-2; J gene: TRBJ1-2
CDR3 protein: CASSVATSNEQFF; V gene: TRBV9; J gene: TRBJ2-1
CDR3 protein: CARRSEARADYNEQFF; V gene: TRBV12-2; J gene: TRBJ2-1
CDR3 protein: CASRLRARGYNEQFF; V gene: TRBV5-6; J gene: TRBJ2-1
CDR3 protein: CAWSDRDRVHEQYF; V gene: TRBV30; J gene: TRBJ2-7
CDR3 protein: CASSLRSGGSSGNTIYF; V gene: TRBV7-6; J gene: TRBJ1-3
CDR3 protein: CASSPETGTDQPQHF; V gene: TRBV18; J gene: TRBJ1-5
CDR3 protein: CASSMPRGRGGELFF; V gene: TRBV19; J gene: TRBJ2-2
CDR3 protein: CASSHLEYGYTF; V gene: TRBV13; J gene: TRBJ1-2
CDR3 protein: CASSFSGRANEQFF; V gene: TRBV11-2; J gene: TRBJ2-1
CDR3 protein: CASSVGQGSYNEQFF; V gene: TRBV2; J gene: TRBJ2-1
CDR3 protein: CASSFGAEAFF; V gene: TRBV27; J gene: TRBJ1-1
CDR3 protein: CASSPGGQKRYSYEQYF; V gene: TRBV7-9; J gene: TRBJ2-7
CDR3 protein: CAISSRGGQTEAFF; V gene: TRBV10-3; J gene: TRBJ1-1
CDR3 protein: CASSPSETGIYGYTF; V gene: TRBV7-9; J gene: TRBJ1-2
CDR3 protein: CASEVMQTQYF; V gene: TRBV2; J gene: TRBJ2-5
CDR3 protein: CAWSVIGAGGSYEQYF; V gene: TRBV30; J gene: TRBJ2-7
CDR3 protein: CASSIRLAGAEYNEQFF; V gene: TRBV11-2; J gene: TRBJ2-1
CDR3 protein: CASSLRQGRAGETQYF; V gene: TRBV4-3; J gene: TRBJ2-5
CDR3 protein: CASSLGDRGNTEAFF; V gene: TRBV7-9; J gene: TRBJ1-1
CDR3 protein: CASGELAGGETQYF; V gene: TRBV19; J gene: TRBJ2-5
CDR3 protein: CASSGPGQTNTEAFF; V gene: TRBV5-1; J gene: TRBJ1-1
CDR3 protein: CAAQPGYNQPQHF; V gene: TRBV15; J gene: TRBJ1-5
CDR3 protein: CASSQLRGQGSYEQYF; V gene: TRBV4-1; J gene: TRBJ2-7
CDR3 protein: CASSPGGTSTDTQYF; V gene: TRBV5-1; J gene: TRBJ2-3
CDR3 protein: CASPASGKSTDTQYF; V gene: TRBV2; J gene: TRBJ2-3
CDR3 protein: CASSFEAGVVEQYF; V gene: TRBV7-9; J gene: TRBJ2-7
CDR3 protein: CASRTETKRQGATDTQYF; V gene: TRBV19; J gene: TRBJ2-3